The 25 T cell receptor beta chains below all came from one sample that was sequenced in a study of T cells in Graves' hyperthyroidism and ophthalmopathy. The TCR beta CDR3 regions underwent amplification using RNA transcripts as the source. Primed by the HTBI set, a first-round RT-PCR was run on the TCR CDR3. TCRdb ran MiXCR on the multiplex PCR reads and lists one entry per CDR3 protein. Among about 400,000 distinct CDR3 sequences listed, 15% were seen once. The sample taken for sequencing was blood. The origin of the receptors is a young woman with Graves' hyperthyroidism.

The gene calls are TRBV20-1 and TRBJ2-5; TRBD2 aligns across 12 bases. V lost 6 bases and J lost 2; bases outside the gene matches: 7. The CDR3 extends over 15 amino acids. CDR1 is DFQATT and CDR2 is SNEGSKA in the germline V gene (reference sequence). The CDR3: CSAAGLAGKQETQYF. The CDR3 DNA follows: TGCAGTGCCGCCGGACTAGCGGGGAAACAAGAGACCCAGTACTTC.

The chain links TRBV20-1 to TRBJ2-3; TRBD2 matches at 9 bases. The J segment lost 0 bases and the V segment lost 3 bases, leaving 7 bases of the junction unmatched. Germline V gene data show CDR1 as DFQATT and CDR2 as SNEGSKA (reference sequence). There are 16 residues in the CDR3. CDR3 sequence (DNA): TGCAGTGCTAGGAGGGCTAGCGGGACTAGCACAGATACGCAGTATTTT. It is translated as CSARRASGTSTDTQYF.

This clonotype showed up just a few times. The V gene is TRBV28, the J gene TRBJ2-1, with D possibly TRBD2 on 6 matching bases. The CDR3 length is 14 residues. Germline V lookup: CDR1 MDHEN, CDR2 SYDVKM. Deletions cut 6 bases from V and 2 bases from J, with 11 bases between. The CDR3 loop is CASSHGGTYNEQFF. As DNA, the CDR3 is TGTGCCAGCAGCCACGGGGGTACCTACAATGAGCAGTTCTTC.

The gene calls are TRBV5-1 and TRBJ1-4; tentative D call: TRBD1 (5 bases). Deletions cut 4 bases from V and 4 bases from J, with 14 bases between. The CDR3 loop spans 15 amino acids. Germline CDR1 and CDR2: SGHRS and YFSETQ. CDR3 amino acids: CASSDGVGVNEKLFF. The CDR3, as DNA: TGCGCCAGCAGCGACGGCGTAGGGGTTAATGAAAAACTGTTTTTT.

In its sample, this clonotype was seen a few times. The chain recombines TRBV19 with TRBJ1-5, with a weak D call TRBD1 (6 bases). Germline V gene data show CDR1 as LNHDA and CDR2 as SQIVND (reference sequence). The CDR3 sequence is 13 residues long. Trimming stripped 10 bases from V and 5 bases from J, with 15 bases between. The CDR3 here is CATQFPGDQPQHF. DNA for the CDR3: TGTGCCACCCAGTTCCCAGGGGATCAGCCCCAGCATTTT.

This clonotype was detected ten times or more. The V and J genes are TRBV5-6 and TRBJ2-5; TRBD1 might be the D (6 bases). The CDR3 extends over 15 amino acids. Germline loops: CDR1 SGHDT, CDR2 YYEEEE. V lost 1 base and J lost 2, with 12 bases in between. The CDR3 is CASSLYQGQQETQYF. The CDR3 region has the DNA TGTGCCAGCAGCTTGTACCAGGGGCAACAAGAGACCCAGTACTTC.

The chain joins TRBV11-2 to TRBJ1-4; 9 nucleotides agree with TRBD1. V shed 3 bases, J shed 4 bases, and the junction held 3 bases outside the gene matches. Germline V gene sequence: CDR1 SGHAT, CDR2 FQNNGV. The CDR3 sequence is 15 residues long. This CDR3 is CASSLGQGVNEKLFF. CDR3 nucleotides: TGTGCCAGCAGCTTGGGACAGGGAGTTAATGAAAAACTGTTTTTT.

This clonotype occurred a few times. J is TRBJ2-3 and V is TRBV10-3; D gene uncertain. Trimming stripped 4 bases from V and 2 bases from J, with 4 bases between. The CDR3 spans 12 residues. Germline CDR1 ENHRY, CDR2 SYGVKD. The CDR3 reads CAISAVTDTQYF. DNA of the CDR3: TGTGCCATCAGTGCCGTCACAGATACGCAGTATTTT.

This chain links TRBV20-1 with TRBJ2-1, with TRBD1 identical over 7 bases. The CDR3 consists of 15 residues. Germline V lookup: CDR1 DFQATT, CDR2 SNEGSKA (reference sequence). J was trimmed by 7 bases and V by 0 bases; bases with no gene match: 9. CDR3 nucleotide sequence: TGCAGTGCTAGAGATCAAGGGGGCGCGTTTAATGAGCAGTTCTTC. It is translated as CSARDQGGAFNEQFF.

This clonotype was observed a handful of times. The chain combines TRBV6-2 or TRBV6-3 with TRBJ1-1, with 7 bases lining up with TRBD1. Germline CDR1 reads MNHEY; CDR2 reads SVGEGT. V dropped 4 bases and J dropped 1; count of bases not matched to a gene: 6. This CDR3 contains 15 residues. The CDR3 here is CASSSGRQGNTEAFF. The CDR3 DNA follows: TGTGCCAGCAGTTCGGGCCGACAGGGGAACACTGAAGCTTTCTTT.

In this sample, this clonotype turned up many times. V usage is TRBV11-2 and J usage is TRBJ2-5; D is undetermined. The V gene's germline CDR1 is SGHAT and CDR2 FQNNGV. This CDR3 comprises 13 residues. V lost 2 bases and J lost 3, with 7 bases in between. The CDR3 bases are TGTGCCAGCAGCTTATCACCGAAAGAGACCCAGTACTTC. Its translation is CASSLSPKETQYF.

This clonotype was observed many times. The chain has TRBV27 and TRBJ2-3, with 7 bases that match TRBD2. The germline V gene has CDR1 MNHEY and CDR2 SMNVEV (reference sequence). J lost 4 bases, V lost 4 bases, and 8 bases had no gene match. CDR3 length: 15 amino acids. The CDR3 bases are TGTGCCAGCAGTTCTCCATATCTAGCGGCAGATACGCAGTATTTT. It codes for CASSSPYLAADTQYF.

This clonotype was detected a few times. The chain combines TRBV7-2 with TRBJ1-5, with no clear D. Trimming stripped 3 bases from V and 3 bases from J, with 9 bases between. Germline loops: CDR1 SGHTA, CDR2 FQGNSA. The length of the CDR3 is 14 residues. The CDR3 nucleotides are TGTGCCAGCAGCTTGGAAGGGTTCAATCAGCCCCAGCATTTT. It is translated as CASSLEGFNQPQHF. Full variable domain (outside the CDR3, taken from reference TRBV7-2 and TRBJ1-5): GAGVSQSPSNKVTEKGKDVELRCDPISGHTALYWYRQSLGQGLEFLIYFQGNSAPDKSGLPSDRFSAERTGGSVSTLTIQRTQQEDSAVYLCASSLEGFNQPQHFGDGTRLSIL.

This clonotype has just a few counts. This sequence may be a read error, since a much larger clone differs from it by one base. V usage is TRBV24-1 and J usage is TRBJ2-7; 12 bases agree with TRBD1. The germline V gene has CDR1 KGHDR and CDR2 SFDVKD. The junction had 18 bases not matched to a gene; V was cut back by 4 bases and J by 12 bases. The CDR3 spans 17 residues. CDR3: CATSDSRGTGGPPKRYF. The CDR3 bases are TGTGCCACCAGTGACTCCCGAGGGACAGGGGGCCCACCTAAGCGGTACTTC.

This clonotype was counted ten times or more. One junction end disagrees with the germline gene, perhaps due to a read error. This sequence joins TRBV7-9 and TRBJ2-1, with D unclear. The CDR3 has 15 amino acids. Germline V CDR1 and CDR2: SEHNR, FQNEAQ (reference sequence). The CDR3 spells CASRVASASHNEQFF. In DNA form, the CDR3 reads TGTGCCAGCAGGGTCGCAAGCGCCTCCCACAATGAGCAGTTCTTC. Based on the CDR3 plus reference TRBV7-9 and TRBJ2-1, the full variable domain is DTGVSQNPRHKITKRGQNVTFRCDPISEHNRLYWYRQTLGQGPEFLTYFQNEAQLEKSRLLSDRFSAERPKGSFSTLEIQRTEQGDSAMYLCASRVASASHNEQFFGPGTRLTVL.

There are a few counts of this clonotype. CDR3 nucleotides: TGCAGTGCTAGAAACGCGGGCCCGAGCACAGATACGCAGTATTTT. This sequence encodes CSARNAGPSTDTQYF. The chain uses TRBV20-1 and TRBJ2-3; the D gene is possibly TRBD2 (5 bases). Germline CDR1 reads DFQATT; CDR2 reads SNEGSKA (reference sequence). Trimming took off 2 bases at V and 0 bases at J, with 12 bases between the two ends. CDR3 length equals 15 residues.

The chain employs TRBV7-3 and TRBJ2-2; D unclear. The CDR3 is 15 residues long. V gave up 5 bases and J gave up 4 bases, with 14 bases separating them. CDR1 and CDR2 from the germline V gene are SGHTA and FQGTGA. The CDR3 nucleotides read TGTGCCAGCAGCCCCTCCGGTTCCCCCACCGGGGAGCTGTTTTTT. This sequence encodes CASSPSGSPTGELFF.

The chain couples TRBV19 to TRBJ2-1; D is uncertain. Between the trimmed V and J ends, which lost 4 bases and 4 bases, there was a span of 11 bases. The V gene's germline CDR1 is LNHDA and CDR2 SQIVND (reference sequence). CDR3 length equals 14 residues. The CDR3 DNA is TGTGCCAGTAGTACTCCGAGCGAATACAATGAGCAGTTCTTC. As protein: CASSTPSEYNEQFF.

This clonotype was recorded many times. This chain joins TRBV20-1 and TRBJ1-1, with a weak D call TRBD1 (6 bases). This CDR3 has 16 residues. The germline V gene has CDR1 DFQATT and CDR2 SNEGSKA (reference sequence). The ends were cut back, 0 bases at V and 4 bases at J, with 18 bases in the middle. The CDR3 DNA reads as TGCAGTGCTAGAGATGGGGGGACTGGGACATCCACTGAAGCTTTCTTT. As protein: CSARDGGTGTSTEAFF.

The chain joins TRBV14 to TRBJ1-1, with 9 nucleotides matching TRBD1. There are 13 residues in the CDR3. CDR1 is SGHDN, CDR2 FVKESK, per germline. V gave up 10 bases and J gave up 6 bases; unmatched junction bases: 9. CDR3 loop: CATSGTGKAEAFF. DNA of the CDR3: TGTGCCACCTCCGGGACAGGGAAGGCTGAAGCTTTCTTT.

The chain recombines TRBV6-1 with TRBJ2-3; D not certain. CDR1 is MNHNS and CDR2 is SASEGT in the germline V gene. This CDR3 is built from 13 residues. The V end was cut by 4 bases, the J end by 3 bases, with 8 bases between. This CDR3 reads CASSALRTDTQYF. CDR3 DNA: TGTGCCAGCAGTGCCTTACGAACAGATACGCAGTATTTT.

The genes are TRBV12-3 or TRBV12-4 and TRBJ2-2, with D tentatively TRBD1 (6 bases). CDR3 length equals 14 residues. Trimming left V 9 bases short and J 4 bases short, with 15 bases between. As DNA, the CDR3 is TGTGCCAGTACAAGGACAGCCTCCACCGGGGAGCTGTTTTTT. This gives the protein CASTRTASTGELFF.

This clonotype occurred many times. The V call is TRBV24-1, the J call TRBJ2-1; perhaps TRBD1 as D (6 bases). This CDR3 region has 16 residues. Germline CDR1 and CDR2: KGHDR and SFDVKD. The V gene lost 4 bases and the J gene lost 5 bases, with 17 bases spanning the gap. CDR3: CATSDPPGTNDNEQFF. Here the CDR3 DNA reads TGTGCCACCAGTGACCCTCCCGGGACAAACGACAATGAGCAGTTCTTC.

This clonotype was seen at least ten times. The rearrangement joins TRBV7-9 to TRBJ2-1; D remains unclear. The CDR3 length is 15 residues. Trimming cost V 2 bases and J 5 bases, with 13 bases left between them. Germline loops: CDR1 SEHNR, CDR2 FQNEAQ (reference sequence). The CDR3 DNA follows: TGTGCCAGCAGCTTAATCTCGGGCGGTGACAATGAGCAGTTCTTC. Its protein is CASSLISGGDNEQFF.

The sample holds many counts of this clonotype. The gene calls are TRBV5-1 and TRBJ2-3; D is possibly TRBD2 (5 bases). Germline V gene lookup returns CDR1 SGHRS and CDR2 YFSETQ. This CDR3 is 16 amino acids long. V lost 0 bases to trimming and J lost 5 bases, with 16 bases between them. As DNA, the CDR3 is TGCGCCAGCAGCTTGGATAAACGGGATAGGGTAGATACGCAGTATTTT. This gives the protein CASSLDKRDRVDTQYF. Drawing the rest from reference TRBV5-1 and TRBJ2-3, the complete variable domain is KAGVTQTPRYLIKTRGQQVTLSCSPISGHRSVSWYQQTPGQGLQFLFEYFSETQRNKGNFPGRFSGRQFSNSRSEMNVSTLELGDSALYLCASSLDKRDRVDTQYFGPGTRLTVL.